This TCR beta chain emerged from a study of blood T cells in healthy people across ages. Study-wide results and caveats: Changes in expanded clonotypes were possibly confounded, as the CMV status of donors was unknown. Estimated diversity, derived from one million T cells, was regarded as an underestimate.

Note on this clonotype: What it recognizes is unknown.

For the second PCR, which ran for roughly 6 to 11 cycles, a sample-barcoded 5' primer and a J-beta primer mix were used. With 12 random nucleotides, a template-switch adaptor tagged each individual cDNA molecule. TCRdb used MiXCR to reprocess the 5' RACE reads, holding one entry per CDR3 protein. Among approximately 830,000 distinct CDR3 sequences listed, 62% were seen once. Germline CDR1 reads LNHNV; CDR2 reads YYDKDF (reference sequence). V gave up 2 bases and J gave up 9 bases; unmatched junction bases: 4. The CDR3 sequence is 13 residues long. Researchers isolated at least 7 million PBMCs per sample.

Material: blood. The gene calls are TRBV15 and TRBJ1-2; 9 bases match TRBD1. This clonotype was obtained from a man between 25 and 39 years old in good health. For the CDR3, the DNA is TGTGCCACCAGCAGAACCGGGACAGGGAGCTACACCTTC. Translated: CATSRTGTGSYTF.